The 9 T cell receptor beta chains listed next were all sequenced from one sample in a study of neurological immune-mediated disorders. Via MiXCR, TCRdb re-called the 5' RACE reads, giving one row per CDR3 protein. The sample lists some 120,000 distinct CDR3 sequences; 3.2% were seen once. Sample: PBMCs. Receptor source: a woman between 25 and 40 years old with multiple sclerosis.

This clonotype was counted many times. The chain is built from TRBV6-6 and TRBJ1-1, with a weak D call TRBD1 (5 bases). Per germline, CDR1 MNHNY and CDR2 SVGAGI (reference sequence). The CDR3 extends over 13 amino acids. V dropped 2 bases and J dropped 1 base, with 5 bases sitting between them. CDR3 in DNA: TGTGCCAGCAGTTACGGGGGGAACACTGAAGCTTTCTTT. It specifies CASSYGGNTEAFF.

The sample holds many counts of this clonotype. This sequence joins TRBV12-3 or TRBV12-4 and TRBJ1-4; possible D gene TRBD1, 5 bases. The CDR3 has 13 amino acids. Trimming removed 1 base from V and 9 bases from J, with 9 bases in between. CDR3 DNA: TGTGCCAGCAGTTTAGGGGGGATCCAAAAACTGTTTTTT. Protein: CASSLGGIQKLFF.

This clonotype occurred many times. The chain joins TRBV12-3 or TRBV12-4 to TRBJ1-2; a weak D match, TRBD1 (5 bases). CDR3 size: 14 residues. Trimming took 6 bases from V and 4 from J, leaving 15 bases between them. CDR3 DNA sequence: TGTGCCAGCAGAGGCGAACAGGTAGTCTATGGCTACACCTTC. It codes for CASRGEQVVYGYTF.

This clonotype was recorded many times. This chain uses TRBV7-2 with TRBJ1-3; TRBD1 matches at 10 bases. Germline CDR1 SGHTA, CDR2 FQGNSA. Trimming cost V 5 bases and J 2 bases; bases outside gene matches: 3. The CDR3 extends over 15 amino acids. The CDR3 DNA is TGTGCCAGCAGCAACGGACAGGGGGCTGGAAACACCATATATTTT. Translated, it gives CASSNGQGAGNTIYF.

This clonotype has at least ten counts. The V gene is TRBV29-1, the J gene TRBJ2-5; D gene ambiguous. Germline values: CDR1 SQVTM, CDR2 ANQGSEA. The CDR3 has 12 residues. The germline V and J ends were trimmed by 7 bases and 5 bases, with 14 bases remaining between them. The DNA for the CDR3 is TGCAGCGGAACCGGGTTCGGGGAGACCCAGTACTTC. Translation gives CSGTGFGETQYF.

In its sample, this clonotype was seen many times. The rearrangement uses TRBV6-5 and TRBJ2-7; 8 bases are a match to TRBD2. The CDR3 totals 14 residues. V lost 0 bases, J lost 3 bases, and 1 base stayed unmatched. Germline loops: CDR1 MNHEY, CDR2 SVGAGI. The CDR3, as DNA: TGTGCCAGCAGTTACTCTAGCGGGGACTACGAGCAGTACTTC. It yields the protein CASSYSSGDYEQYF.

In its sample, this clonotype was seen many times. The chain couples TRBV7-2 to TRBJ1-2; TRBD1 aligns across 8 bases. After removal of 2 bases from V and 8 bases from J, the junction contained 7 bases not matched to a gene. In germline, CDR1 is SGHTA, CDR2 FQGNSA. The CDR3 is 14 residues long. CDR3: CASSLQGARGGYTF. The CDR3 bases are TGTGCCAGCAGCTTACAGGGGGCCCGGGGAGGCTACACCTTC.

There are many counts of this clonotype. The chain combines TRBV4-1 with TRBJ1-5, with 7 bases identical to TRBD1. The CDR3 has 16 residues. CDR1 is MGHRA, CDR2 YSYEKL, per germline. J was trimmed by 3 bases and V by 1 base; bases with no gene match: 6. The CDR3: CASSQGQGAHNQPQHF. The CDR3 nucleotides read TGCGCCAGCAGCCAAGGACAGGGCGCCCACAATCAGCCCCAGCATTTT.

This clonotype appeared many times. In DNA, the CDR3 is TGCAGTGCTAGACCTAGCGGGACCTACGAGCAGTACTTC. It is translated as CSARPSGTYEQYF. The chain is built from TRBV20-1 and TRBJ2-7; 9 bases line up with TRBD2. J gave up 2 bases and V 2 bases, and 1 base lay outside the gene matches. The V gene's germline CDR1 is DFQATT and CDR2 SNEGSKA (reference sequence). This CDR3 has 13 amino acids.